This T cell receptor beta chain derives from a study of OX40 agonist ivuxolimab in advanced cancers. Study overall: Patients received ivuxolimab, an intravenous treatment, every 2 weeks at 0.01 to 10 mg/kg. Under the entry rules, prior anti-PD-1, anti-PD-L1 or anti-CTLA-4 therapy was allowed, and around 40% had some.

The study's findings and limits: The study found among the lowest clonal expansion in partial responders at 0.1-3.0 mg/kg.

Concerning this clone: The antigen is unknown.

The CDR3 is 14 residues long. Per the germline V gene, CDR1 is SGHDT and CDR2 is YYEEEE. V lost 2 bases and J lost 2, with 7 bases in between. The table came from immunoSEQ multiplex PCR; TCRdb's copy has only in-frame clones and leaves some out. The data contain about 73,000 clones, approximately 91% of them singletons. The sequencing used CD4+ or CD8+ T cells sorted from blood, collected in a trial of the OX40 agonist ivuxolimab. The source is an adult with an advanced solid tumor such as melanoma, head and neck, liver or kidney cancer. The V call is TRBV5-6, the J call TRBJ2-2; D is uncertain. The CDR3 DNA sequence: TGTGCCAGCAGCTTCGCGGTTAACACCGGGGAGCTGTTTTTT. This encodes CASSFAVNTGELFF.